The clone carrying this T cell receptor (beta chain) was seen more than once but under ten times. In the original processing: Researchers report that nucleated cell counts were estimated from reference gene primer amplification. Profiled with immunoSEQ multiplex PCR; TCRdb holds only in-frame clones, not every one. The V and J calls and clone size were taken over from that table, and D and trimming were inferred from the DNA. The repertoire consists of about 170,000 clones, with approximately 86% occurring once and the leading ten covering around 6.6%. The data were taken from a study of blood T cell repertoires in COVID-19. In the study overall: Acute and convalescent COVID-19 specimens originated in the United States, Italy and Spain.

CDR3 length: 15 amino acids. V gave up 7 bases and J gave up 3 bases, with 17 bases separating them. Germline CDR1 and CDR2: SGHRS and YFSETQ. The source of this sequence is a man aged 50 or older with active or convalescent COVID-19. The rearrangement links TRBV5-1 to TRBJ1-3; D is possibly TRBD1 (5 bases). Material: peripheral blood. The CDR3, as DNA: TGCGCCAGCCGACCACAGGTCCCCCTTGGAAACACCATATATTTT. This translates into CASRPQVPLGNTIYF.